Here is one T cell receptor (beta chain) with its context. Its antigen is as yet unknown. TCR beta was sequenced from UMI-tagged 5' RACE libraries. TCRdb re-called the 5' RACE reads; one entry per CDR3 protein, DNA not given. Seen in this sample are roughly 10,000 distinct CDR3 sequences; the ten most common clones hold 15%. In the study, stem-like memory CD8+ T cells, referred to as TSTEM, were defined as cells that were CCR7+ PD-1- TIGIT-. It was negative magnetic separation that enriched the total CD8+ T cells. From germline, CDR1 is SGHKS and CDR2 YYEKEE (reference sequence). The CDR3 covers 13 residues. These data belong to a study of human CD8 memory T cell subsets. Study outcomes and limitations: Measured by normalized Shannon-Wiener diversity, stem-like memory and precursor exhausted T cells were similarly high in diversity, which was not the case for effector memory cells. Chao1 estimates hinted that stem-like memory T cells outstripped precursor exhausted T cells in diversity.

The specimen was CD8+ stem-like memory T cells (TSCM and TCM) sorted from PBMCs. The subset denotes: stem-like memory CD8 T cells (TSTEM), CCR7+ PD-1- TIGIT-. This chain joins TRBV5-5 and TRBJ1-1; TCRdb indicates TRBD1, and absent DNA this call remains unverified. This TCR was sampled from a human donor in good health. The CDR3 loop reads CASTYGGTTEAFF.